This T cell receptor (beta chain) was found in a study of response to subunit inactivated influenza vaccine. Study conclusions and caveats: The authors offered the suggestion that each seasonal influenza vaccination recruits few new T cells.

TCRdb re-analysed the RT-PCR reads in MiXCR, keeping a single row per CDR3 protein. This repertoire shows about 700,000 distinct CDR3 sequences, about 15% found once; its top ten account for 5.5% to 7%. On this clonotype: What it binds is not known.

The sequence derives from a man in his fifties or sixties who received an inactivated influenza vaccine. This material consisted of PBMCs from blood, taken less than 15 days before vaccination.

The CDR3 bases are TGTGCCAGCAGTAGGGGGATGGGCGAGCAGTACTTC. Translation: CASSRGMGEQYF. V and J are TRBV28 and TRBJ2-7, with D perhaps TRBD1 (6 bases). Trimming shortened V by 5 bases and J by 6 bases, and 11 bases separated the two germline ends. This CDR3 is built from 12 residues. Germline V lookup: CDR1 MDHEN, CDR2 SYDVKM.